The 28 T cell receptor beta chains below all came from one sample that was sequenced in a study of Ad26.COV2.S vaccination and SARS-CoV-2 variants. The treatment was: over 15 received Ad26.COV2.S at low or high dose, single or two shots; 5 received placebo; per-sample allocation not given. Sample collection was performed on day 63 after the first vaccine or placebo injection. Produced via immunoSEQ multiplex PCR; TCRdb's table is partial and in-frame only. The table shows more than 300,000 clones, with around 83% occurring only once. The sequenced sample was peripheral blood, obtained in a trial of Ad26.COV2.S vaccine versus placebo. The receptors originated from a person between 18 and 60 years old who received the Ad26.COV2.S COVID-19 vaccine or a placebo.

The chain recombines TRBV7-2 with TRBJ2-3, with 11 nucleotides matching TRBD2. V was clipped by 3 bases and J by 4 bases; unmatched bases: 3. CDR1 and CDR2 from the germline V gene are SGHTA and FQGNSA. The CDR3 extends over 15 amino acids. CDR3: CASSFSGGAPDTQYF. The CDR3 nucleotides are TGTGCCAGCAGCTTTAGCGGGGGGGCCCCAGATACGCAGTATTTT.

This rearrangement joins TRBV9 to TRBJ1-2, with D unresolved. This CDR3 is built from 13 residues. V was shortened by 7 bases and J by 2 bases, with 12 bases between the two germline ends. Germline V gene data show CDR1 as SGDLS and CDR2 as YYNGEE. CDR3 nucleotide sequence: TGTGCCAGCGGTGGAGGACCGAACTATGGCTACACCTTC. The encoded protein is CASGGGPNYGYTF. The full variable domain, rest sourced from reference TRBV9 and TRBJ1-2, is DSGVTQTPKHLITATGQRVTLRCSPRSGDLSVYWYQQSLDQGLQFLIQYYNGEERAKGNILERFSAQQFPDLHSELNLSSLELGDSALYFCASGGGPNYGYTFGSGTRLTVV.

The chain couples TRBV7-9 to TRBJ1-1; no clear D. The CDR3 totals 15 residues. The V gene lost 1 base and the J gene lost 1 base, with 10 bases spanning the gap. Germline CDR1 and CDR2: SEHNR and FQNEAQ (reference sequence). In nucleotides, the CDR3 is TGTGCCAGCAGCTTAGGCGGTCACGGGAACACTGAAGCTTTCTTT. The encoded protein is CASSLGGHGNTEAFF.

The gene calls are TRBV10-3 and TRBJ2-3; D is undetermined. CDR1 and CDR2 (germline): ENHRY, SYGVKD. V was cut by 10 bases and J by 10 bases, with 21 bases left in between. This CDR3 has 13 residues. In nucleotides, the CDR3 is TGTGCCACCGAAGGTTTGGGCCGCCCGGCGCAGTATTTT. Translation gives CATEGLGRPAQYF.

V usage is TRBV2 and J usage is TRBJ1-5; D gene unclear. Trimming shortened V by 8 bases and J by 0 bases, and 8 bases separated the two germline ends. The CDR3 consists of 13 residues. Germline V gene lookup returns CDR1 SNHLY and CDR2 FYNNEI. The CDR3 DNA reads TGTGCCAGCGGACGGGGTAGCAATCAGCCCCAGCATTTT. This codes for CASGRGSNQPQHF.

The CDR3 sequence: CATSDPRQGGTQYF. The CDR3 DNA sequence: TGTGCCACCAGTGATCCACGACAGGGGGGAACGCAGTATTTT. V usage is TRBV24-1 and J usage is TRBJ2-3, with 9 bases matching TRBD1. The CDR3 covers 14 residues. J was trimmed by 9 bases and V by 3 bases; bases with no gene match: 6. Germline V gives CDR1 KGHDR, CDR2 SFDVKD.

This sequence joins TRBV5-1 and TRBJ2-7, with 13 bases identical to TRBD2. Germline V CDR1 and CDR2: SGHRS, YFSETQ. V shed 4 bases and J 7 bases; nucleotides not matched to a gene: 8. The CDR3 consists of 15 residues. CDR3 nucleotide sequence: TGCGCCAGCAGCCAGGGACTAGCGGGGATGGGAGAGCAGTACTTC. This translates into CASSQGLAGMGEQYF.

The chain recombines TRBV27 with TRBJ1-1, with a weak D call TRBD1 (6 bases). V lost 8 bases and J 0 bases, leaving 10 bases between the germline ends. Germline V gene lookup returns CDR1 MNHEY and CDR2 SMNVEV (reference sequence). The CDR3 is 13 amino acids. CDR3 sequence reads: CASGQIMNTEAFF. The DNA for the CDR3 is TGTGCCAGCGGACAGATCATGAACACTGAAGCTTTCTTT.

This chain uses TRBV5-1 with TRBJ1-4, with a weak D call TRBD1 (6 bases). Germline CDR1 reads SGHRS; CDR2 reads YFSETQ. The V and J ends lost 7 bases and 1 base respectively, with 14 bases between them. This CDR3 comprises 15 residues. The CDR3 DNA is TGCGCCAGCGGGCCGGGGGGACAAACTAATGAAAAACTGTTTTTT. It codes for CASGPGGQTNEKLFF.

The chain recombines TRBV7-9 with TRBJ2-2; maybe TRBD1 (6 bases). Deletions cut 4 bases from V and 3 bases from J, with 6 bases between. This CDR3 spans 13 amino acids. Per the germline V gene, CDR1 is SEHNR and CDR2 is FQNEAQ (reference sequence). In DNA form, the CDR3 reads TGTGCCAGCAGCTACAGGGACACCGGGGAGCTGTTTTTT. Its translation is CASSYRDTGELFF.

V and J are TRBV2 and TRBJ1-5; TRBD1 might be the D (6 bases). This CDR3 region has 14 residues. Trimming took off 2 bases at V and 6 bases at J, with 11 bases between the two ends. The V gene's germline CDR1 is SNHLY and CDR2 FYNNEI. This CDR3 is CASSENRDSQPQHF. The DNA for the CDR3 is TGTGCCAGCAGTGAAAACAGGGATAGTCAGCCCCAGCATTTT.

V and J are TRBV28 and TRBJ1-1; possible D gene TRBD1, 6 bases. From germline, CDR1 is MDHEN and CDR2 SYDVKM. CDR3 length equals 14 residues. The V and J ends lost 3 bases and 5 bases respectively, with 13 bases between them. The CDR3 loop reads CASSFRGLGTEAFF. CDR3 nucleotide sequence: TGTGCCAGCAGTTTTAGGGGGTTGGGTACTGAAGCTTTCTTT. The full variable domain, its missing parts supplied by reference TRBV28 and TRBJ1-1, is DVKVTQSSRYLVKRTGEKVFLECVQDMDHENMFWYRQDPGLGLRLIYFSYDVKMKEKGDIPEGYSVSREKKERFSLILESASTNQTSMYLCASSFRGLGTEAFFGQGTRLTVV.

The chain has TRBV14 and TRBJ2-2, with no clear D. The CDR3 runs to 15 residues. CDR1 is SGHDN and CDR2 is FVKESK in the germline V gene. With 0 bases removed from V and 2 bases from J, the gap between germline ends came to 7 bases. DNA of the CDR3: TGTGCCAGCAGCCAAGATCTCCCAAACACCGGGGAGCTGTTTTTT. Its protein is CASSQDLPNTGELFF.

This sequence joins TRBV27 and TRBJ2-7; D assignment may be TRBD1 or TRBD2 (5 bases each). V dropped 5 bases and J dropped 2 bases, with 22 bases sitting between them. The CDR3 totals 17 residues. In germline, CDR1 is MNHEY, CDR2 SMNVEV (reference sequence). The CDR3 region has the DNA TGTGCCAGCAGTATCTCGACCTCCGGGACCGCAGCCTACGAGCAGTACTTC. It encodes CASSISTSGTAAYEQYF.

V is TRBV5-8 and J is TRBJ1-4; 11 bases map to TRBD1. Germline V gene data show CDR1 as SGHTS and CDR2 as YDEGEE. V lost 3 bases and J lost 5; bases outside the gene matches: 3. This CDR3 comprises 15 residues. The DNA of the CDR3 is TGTGCCAGCAGCTCGGACAGGGGGCAGAATGAAAAACTGTTTTTT. Protein: CASSSDRGQNEKLFF.

The chain employs TRBV5-1 and TRBJ1-1; no clear D gene. Trimming removed 0 bases at V and 6 bases at J, with 9 bases between. Germline V gene sequence: CDR1 SGHRS, CDR2 YFSETQ. This CDR3 is 13 amino acids long. DNA of the CDR3: TGCGCCAGCAGCTTGGAGATTAGAGCTGAAGCTTTCTTT. Protein product: CASSLEIRAEAFF.

This clone was recorded only once. The CDR3 DNA reads TGTGCCAGCAGTGAAGGACTAGCGGGGGGTGGGTACTTC. This sequence encodes CASSEGLAGGGYF. V is TRBV6-1 and J is TRBJ2-7; the match to TRBD2 covers 13 bases. The germline V gene encodes CDR1 MNHNS and CDR2 SASEGT. J gave up 12 bases and V 1 base, and 3 bases lay outside the gene matches. There are 13 residues in the CDR3.

The chain combines TRBV30 with TRBJ2-5; tentative D call: TRBD1 (6 bases). The V end lost 1 base, the J end lost 1 base, and 13 bases lay between the germline ends. Germline V gene lookup returns CDR1 GTSNPN and CDR2 SVGIG (reference sequence). The CDR3 is 15 amino acids. CDR3: CAWSGPDRFQETQYF. The CDR3 DNA reads as TGTGCCTGGAGTGGGCCCGACAGGTTCCAAGAGACCCAGTACTTC.

This sequence joins TRBV7-2 and TRBJ1-1; possible D gene TRBD1, 5 bases. The CDR3 runs 14 residues. CDR1 is SGHTA and CDR2 is FQGNSA in the germline V gene. The germline V and J ends were trimmed by 2 bases and 3 bases, with 10 bases remaining between them. The CDR3 here is CASSLQGFDTEAFF. The CDR3 nucleotides are TGTGCCAGCAGCTTACAGGGATTCGACACTGAAGCTTTCTTT. Drawing the rest from reference TRBV7-2 and TRBJ1-1, the complete variable domain is GAGVSQSPSNKVTEKGKDVELRCDPISGHTALYWYRQSLGQGLEFLIYFQGNSAPDKSGLPSDRFSAERTGGSVSTLTIQRTQQEDSAVYLCASSLQGFDTEAFFGQGTRLTVV.

This sequence joins TRBV19 and TRBJ2-7; TRBD1 matches at 9 bases. Trimming removed 5 bases from V and 3 bases from J; junction bases left unmatched: 8. This CDR3 has 15 residues. The V gene's germline CDR1 is LNHDA and CDR2 SQIVND (reference sequence). The CDR3: CASSSTGGLSYEQYF. The CDR3 coding sequence is TGTGCCAGTAGTTCTACAGGGGGCCTTAGCTACGAGCAGTACTTC. Combining the CDR3 with reference TRBV19 and TRBJ2-7 gives the whole variable domain DGGITQSPKYLFRKEGQNVTLSCEQNLNHDAMYWYRQDPGQGLRLIYYSQIVNDFQKGDIAEGYSVSREKKESFPLTVTSAQKNPTAFYLCASSSTGGLSYEQYFGPGTRLTVT.

The chain has TRBV7-2 and TRBJ1-3, with D possibly matching TRBD1 (5 bases). V shed 1 base and J shed 4 bases, with 11 bases lying between them. Germline V gene lookup returns CDR1 SGHTA and CDR2 FQGNSA. The CDR3 extends over 15 amino acids. The CDR3 DNA is TGTGCCAGCAGCTTAGTTTCAGGGCCCGGAAACACCATATATTTT. Amino acids: CASSLVSGPGNTIYF.

The chain has TRBV27 and TRBJ1-5; TRBD1 matches 7 bases. The CDR3 totals 15 residues. Trimming took 5 bases from V and 2 from J; bases not matched to a gene: 6. The germline gives CDR1 MNHEY, CDR2 SMNVEV (reference sequence). CDR3 residues: CASSKTGEGNQPQHF. The CDR3 DNA sequence: TGTGCCAGCAGTAAAACAGGGGAGGGCAATCAGCCCCAGCATTTT.

The V gene is TRBV7-9, the J gene TRBJ1-1; the match to TRBD1 covers 7 bases. The CDR3 has 16 residues. The V gene's germline CDR1 is SEHNR and CDR2 FQNEAQ (reference sequence). Losses at the gene ends were 3 bases for V and 1 base for J; bases not matched to a gene: 8. The CDR3 spells CASSFAGTASNTEAFF. The CDR3 region has the DNA TGTGCCAGCAGCTTTGCTGGGACAGCCTCGAACACTGAAGCTTTCTTT.

This clone was recorded once. The chain has TRBV7-2 and TRBJ2-5, with TRBD2 identical over 11 bases. The CDR3 length is 15 residues. The ends lost 5 bases at V and 1 base at J; junction bases unmatched: 3. The germline gives CDR1 SGHTA, CDR2 FQGNSA. The CDR3 DNA sequence: TGTGCCAGCAGCGTGGGGACTAGCGGCCAAGAGACCCAGTACTTC. It specifies CASSVGTSGQETQYF.

This chain connects TRBV7-3 to TRBJ2-3, with TRBD1 matching 9 bases. The CDR3 length is 15 residues. Trimming took 5 bases from V and 1 from J; bases not matched to a gene: 4. CDR1 is SGHTA, CDR2 FQGTGA, per germline. CDR3 nucleotide sequence: TGTGCCAGCAGCGAGAGACAGGGGGGCACAGATACGCAGTATTTT. It codes for CASSERQGGTDTQYF.

This clone was counted ten times or more. The same CDR3 also results from other DNA sequences found in this sample. The V call is TRBV7-3, the J call TRBJ1-1; D is ambiguous. Per germline, CDR1 SGHTA and CDR2 FQGTGA. This CDR3 comprises 13 residues. V lost 1 base to trimming and J lost 2 bases, with 5 bases between them. The DNA of the CDR3 is TGTGCCAGCAGCTTAATTAAAAACACTGAAGCTTTCTTT. The encoded protein is CASSLIKNTEAFF.

DNA for the CDR3: TGCAGTGCTAGTCCCCGCCGAAACAATTCACCCCTCCACTTT. Its protein is CSASPRRNNSPLHF. The chain couples TRBV20-1 to TRBJ1-6, with D hard to call. V shed 3 bases and J shed 7 bases, with 13 bases lying between them. Looked up from germline, CDR1 is DFQATT and CDR2 is SNEGSKA (reference sequence). This CDR3 contains 14 residues.

The rearrangement links TRBV18 to TRBJ1-2; perhaps TRBD1 as D (6 bases). The ends were cut back, 6 bases at V and 2 bases at J, with 25 bases in the middle. This CDR3 has 18 residues. Germline V gene data show CDR1 as KGHSH and CDR2 as LQKENI. Here the CDR3 DNA reads TGTGCCAGCTCGCTTATTCTAGGGAATGGACAGCTCAACTATGGCTACACCTTC. This encodes CASSLILGNGQLNYGYTF.